This T cell receptor (beta chain) appears in the sequencing data of a study of early T cells in non-severe SARS-CoV-2 infection. On the study more broadly: Bulk RNA taken from unsorted whole blood was sequenced, leaving chains unpaired. Findings of the study overall: VDJdb matching skewed toward anti-spike CD8 responses, missing private and CD4 specificities.

This clonotype has only a few counts. The antigen is not known. cDNA molecules, individually, were tagged with unique molecular identifiers. TCRdb reprocessed the 5' RACE reads via MiXCR and lists one record per CDR3 protein. The sample holds fewer than 80,000 distinct CDR3 sequences, around 13% seen once. Germline V gene lookup returns CDR1 MNHEY and CDR2 SMNVEV (reference sequence). The V gene end was trimmed by 6 bases and the J gene end by 3 bases; junction bases not matched to a gene: 3. The CDR3 consists of 15 residues. The chain employs TRBV27 and TRBJ1-5; 12 bases map to TRBD1. The specimen comprised whole blood, sampled at baseline. The source is an adult who was a healthcare worker with PCR-confirmed SARS-CoV-2 infection or an uninfected control (not recorded which). The donor label of this sample is uncertain. CDR3 amino acids: CASSPGQGANQPQHF. As DNA, the CDR3 is TGTGCCAGCAGCCCGGGACAGGGGGCCAATCAGCCCCAGCATTTT.